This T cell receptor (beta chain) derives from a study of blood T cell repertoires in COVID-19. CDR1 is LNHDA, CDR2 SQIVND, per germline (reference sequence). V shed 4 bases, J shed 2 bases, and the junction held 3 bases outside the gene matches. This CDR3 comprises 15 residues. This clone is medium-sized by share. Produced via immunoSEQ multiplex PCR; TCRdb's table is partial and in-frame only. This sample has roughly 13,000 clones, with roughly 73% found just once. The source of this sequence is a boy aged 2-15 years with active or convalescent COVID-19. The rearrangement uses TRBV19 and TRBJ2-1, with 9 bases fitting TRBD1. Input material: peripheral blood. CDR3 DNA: TGTGCCAGTAGTAGCCGGACAGGGGCCTACAATGAGCAGTTCTTC. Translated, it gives CASSSRTGAYNEQFF.